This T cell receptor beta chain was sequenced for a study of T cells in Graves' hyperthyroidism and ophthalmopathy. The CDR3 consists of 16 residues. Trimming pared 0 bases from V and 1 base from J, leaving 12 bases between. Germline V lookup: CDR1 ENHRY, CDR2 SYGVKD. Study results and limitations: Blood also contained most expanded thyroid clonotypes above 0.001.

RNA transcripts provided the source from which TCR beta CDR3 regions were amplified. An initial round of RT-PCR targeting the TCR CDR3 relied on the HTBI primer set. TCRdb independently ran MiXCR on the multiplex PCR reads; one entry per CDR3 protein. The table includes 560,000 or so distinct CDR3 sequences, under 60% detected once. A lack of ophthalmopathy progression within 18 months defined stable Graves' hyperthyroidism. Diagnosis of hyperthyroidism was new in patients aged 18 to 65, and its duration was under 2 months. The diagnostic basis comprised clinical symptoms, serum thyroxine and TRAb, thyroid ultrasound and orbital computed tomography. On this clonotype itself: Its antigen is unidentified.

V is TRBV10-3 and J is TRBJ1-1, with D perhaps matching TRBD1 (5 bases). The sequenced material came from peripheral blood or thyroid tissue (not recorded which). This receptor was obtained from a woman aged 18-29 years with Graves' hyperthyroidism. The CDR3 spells CAISESDIGKNTEAFF. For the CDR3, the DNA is TGTGCCATCAGTGAGTCGGACATTGGGAAGAACACTGAAGCTTTCTTT.